The clone carrying this T cell receptor beta chain was seen repeatedly, ten times or more. Its antigen is unidentified. These data are taken from a study of early T cells in non-severe SARS-CoV-2 infection. The overall study: Sequencing of unsorted whole blood was done on bulk RNA, leaving chains unpaired.

This CDR3 region has 12 residues. Trimming took 3 bases from V and 7 from J, leaving 6 bases between them. Researchers attached unique molecular identifiers to individual cDNA molecules. Via MiXCR, TCRdb re-called the 5' RACE reads, giving one row per CDR3 protein. Of 45,000 to 65,000 distinct CDR3 sequences listed, around a tenth are singletons. General observations from the study: A preference for anti-spike CD8 responses marked VDJdb matching, which missed private and CD4 specificities.

Material for sequencing was whole blood. The V gene is TRBV12-3 or TRBV12-4, the J gene TRBJ1-4; a possible D gene is TRBD1 (5 bases). The receptor's source is an adult who was a healthcare worker with PCR-confirmed SARS-CoV-2 infection or an uninfected control (not recorded which). The CDR3 DNA reads TGTGCCAGCAGTTTCGACAGTGAAAAACTGTTTTTT. Protein sequence: CASSFDSEKLFF.